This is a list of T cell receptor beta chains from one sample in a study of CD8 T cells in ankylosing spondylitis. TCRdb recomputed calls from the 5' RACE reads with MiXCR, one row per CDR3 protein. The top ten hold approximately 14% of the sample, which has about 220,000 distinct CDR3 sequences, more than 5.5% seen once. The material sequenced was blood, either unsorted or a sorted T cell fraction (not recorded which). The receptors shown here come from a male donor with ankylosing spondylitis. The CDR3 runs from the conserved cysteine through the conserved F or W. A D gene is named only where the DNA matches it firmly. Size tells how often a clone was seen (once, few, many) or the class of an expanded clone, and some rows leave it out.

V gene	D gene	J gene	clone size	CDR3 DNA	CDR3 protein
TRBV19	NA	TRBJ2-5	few	TGTGCCAGTAGTATAGATCGGGATCAAGAGACCCAGTACTTC	CASSIDRDQETQYF
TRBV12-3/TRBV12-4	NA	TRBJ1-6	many	TGTGCCAGCAGTTCTCTTTTGGGAAATAATTCACCCCTCCACTTT	CASSSLLGNNSPLHF
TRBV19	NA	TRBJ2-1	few	TGTGCCAGTAGTATTAGCCGGCGGGAGCAGTTCTTC	CASSISRREQFF
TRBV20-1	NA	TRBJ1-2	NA	TGCAGTGCTAGAGAGGGGTCGGGCAGATACTATGGCTACACCTTC	CSAREGSGRYYGYTF
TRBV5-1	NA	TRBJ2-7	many	TGCGCCAGCAGCCCCGGCGGTGTCCACGAGCAGTACTTC	CASSPGGVHEQYF
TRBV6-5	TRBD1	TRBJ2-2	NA	TGTGCCAGCAGTTATTCCCCAGGGGGTGAGCTGTTTTTT	CASSYSPGGELFF
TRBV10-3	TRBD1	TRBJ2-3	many	TGTGCCATCAGACTATTTATTCCGGGACAGGGGATCGCGGCCGATACGCAGTATTTT	CAIRLFIPGQGIAADTQYF
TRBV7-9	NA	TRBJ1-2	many	TGTGCCAGCAGCTTCATTGCAGGTGGAGGTGGCTACACCTTC	CASSFIAGGGGYTF
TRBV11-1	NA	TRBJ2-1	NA	TGTGCCAGCAGCTTAGTAGGCGGAGGCCAAAGATCAAGAGGCTCCTACAATGAGCAGTTCTTC	CASSLVGGGQRSRGSYNEQFF
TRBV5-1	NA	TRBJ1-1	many	TGCGCCAGCAGCCCGGACTGGAGCCCCCCTGAAGCTTTCTTT	CASSPDWSPPEAFF
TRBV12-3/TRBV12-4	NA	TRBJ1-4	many	TGTGCCAGCAGTTTTAGCGGTCCGGGTGGGGAACTGTTTTTT	CASSFSGPGGELFF
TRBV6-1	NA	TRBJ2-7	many	TGTGCCAGCAGTCCGTCGACAGGCTCCTACGAGCAGTACTTC	CASSPSTGSYEQYF
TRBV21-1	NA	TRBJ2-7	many	TGTGCCAGCAGCCCCCAGGGACAGGGGACCTACGAGCAGTACTTC	CASSPQGQGTYEQYF
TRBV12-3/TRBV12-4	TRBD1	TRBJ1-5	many	TGTGCCAGCAGTTCCCACCGACAGGGACAAGGAGAGCCCCAGCATTTT	CASSSHRQGQGEPQHF
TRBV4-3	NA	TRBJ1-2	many	TGCGCCAGCAGCCAAGATCTCCGGAACTATGGCTACACCTTC	CASSQDLRNYGYTF
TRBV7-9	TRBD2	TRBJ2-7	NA	TGTGCCAGCAGCCCTGGACTAGCGGGTGCCTCCTACGAGCAGTACTTC	CASSPGLAGASYEQYF
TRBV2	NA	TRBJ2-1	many	TGTGCCAGCAACGTCCTCCGGGACTACAATGAGCAGTTCTTC	CASNVLRDYNEQFF
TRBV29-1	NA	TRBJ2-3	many	TGCAGCGTTGATGGGCTTGACCTATCGGATACGCAGTATTTT	CSVDGLDLSDTQYF
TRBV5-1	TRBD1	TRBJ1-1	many	TGCGCCAGCAGCAGGGGGCCGAACACTGAAGCTTTCTTT	CASSRGPNTEAFF
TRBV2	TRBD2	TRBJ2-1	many	TGTGCCAGCAGTGAAGCGGAGGGAGAGCGGGGGGACTTCCTGTTCTTC	CASSEAEGERGDFLFF
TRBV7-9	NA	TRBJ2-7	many	TGTGCCAGCAGCTTACAAACAGGGAGGTACGAGCAGTACTTC	CASSLQTGRYEQYF
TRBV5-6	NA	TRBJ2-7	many	TGTGCCAGCAGCAAACCAAGGGGAGCGTACGAGCAGTACTTC	CASSKPRGAYEQYF
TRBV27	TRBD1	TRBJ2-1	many	TGTGCCAGCAGTTTATCAACCACACAGGGGTACAATGAGCAGTTCTTC	CASSLSTTQGYNEQFF
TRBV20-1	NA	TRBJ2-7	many	TGCAGTGCTAGAGTCGACCGGCGGGTATACGAGCAGTACTTC	CSARVDRRVYEQYF
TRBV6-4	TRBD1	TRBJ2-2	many	TGTGCCAGCAGTGAAGAGGGGGCAGACACCGGGGAGCTGTTTTTT	CASSEEGADTGELFF
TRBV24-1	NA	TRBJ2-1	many	TGTGCCACCAGTGATGCGGGGAACTACAATGAGCAGTTCTTC	CATSDAGNYNEQFF